The 17 T cell receptor beta chains in this list originate from one sample, sequenced in a study of regulatory T cells in long-lasting Graves disease. Library construction for TCR beta used iRepertoire HTBI primers and Arm-PCR of CDR3 regions. TCRdb called the multiplex PCR reads again in MiXCR, with one record for every CDR3 protein. The sample lists approximately 380,000 distinct CDR3 sequences, under 25% occurring once. Time point here: persistent/refractory GD, antithyroid drugs over 5 years with positive TRAb. Extracted RNA from PBMCs served as the source of the TCR library. Source: peripheral blood mononuclear cells (PBMCs), taken when the disease was refractory, from a patient treated with antithyroid drugs. The receptors were gathered from a female donor with Graves disease.

In its sample, this clonotype was seen a few times. The rearrangement uses TRBV29-1 and TRBJ2-7, with 7 bases that match TRBD1. Trimming cost V 3 bases and J 4 bases; bases outside gene matches: 9. This CDR3 is built from 14 residues. Germline V gene data show CDR1 as SQVTM and CDR2 as ANQGSEA. The CDR3 loop is CSVEVPGGSYEQYF. DNA of the CDR3: TGCAGCGTTGAGGTGCCAGGGGGTTCGTACGAGCAGTACTTC.

For this clonotype: A much bigger clone sits one base away, suggesting this may be a read error. This rearrangement joins TRBV27 to TRBJ1-2; 8 nucleotides agree with TRBD1. Germline V gene data show CDR1 as MNHEY and CDR2 as SMNVEV (reference sequence). This CDR3 is built from 14 residues. As DNA, the CDR3 is TGTGCCGGCAGTTTATTTCCAGGGGGCGATGGCTACACCTTC. This gives the protein CAGSLFPGGDGYTF.

As to this clonotype: Likely a read error: the CDR3 ends without its conserved phenylalanine or tryptophan. Because the CDR3's place on the DNA is in doubt, the DNA is left out and the CDR3 is given as listed by TCRdb. The rearrangement links TRBV3-1 to TRBJ1-5. Germline V gene lookup returns CDR1 LGHDT and CDR2 YNNKEL (reference sequence). Counting both end residues, the CDR3 totals 8 amino acids. The CDR3 loop reads CASSQDEG.

This clonotype was counted at least ten times. CDR3 bases: TGTGCCAGCAGTTCTGCCGGGACAGGGTTGAGAGAGACCCAGTACTTC. This codes for CASSSAGTGLRETQYF. This chain links TRBV28 with TRBJ2-5; 9 nucleotides agree with TRBD1. The CDR3 is 16 amino acids. In germline, CDR1 is MDHEN, CDR2 SYDVKM. Trimming cost V 4 bases and J 4 bases; bases outside gene matches: 10.

This clonotype was recorded many times. The V call is TRBV12-3 or TRBV12-4, the J call TRBJ2-7; TRBD2 matches at 9 bases. This CDR3 contains 14 residues. J lost 2 bases, V lost 3 bases, and 2 bases had no gene match. CDR3 loop: CASSFSGGTYEQYF. The CDR3 DNA is TGTGCCAGCAGTTTTAGCGGGGGAACCTACGAGCAGTACTTC.

There are a few counts of this clonotype. The CDR3 DNA is TGTGCCAGCAGCTTCCAGGGAACTTACAATTCACCCCTCCACTTT. Its translation is CASSFQGTYNSPLHF. This rearrangement joins TRBV7-9 to TRBJ1-6; tentative D call: TRBD1 (5 bases). The V and J ends lost 3 bases and 7 bases respectively, with 13 bases between them. Per the germline V gene, CDR1 is SEHNR and CDR2 is FQNEAQ (reference sequence). The CDR3 is 15 residues long.

This clonotype has ten or more counts. V gene TRBV7-9 combines with J gene TRBJ2-2, with 12 nucleotides matching TRBD2. Germline loops: CDR1 SEHNR, CDR2 FQNEAQ (reference sequence). This CDR3 comprises 16 residues. Trimming took 6 bases from V and 5 from J; bases not matched to a gene: 7. In nucleotides, the CDR3 is TGTGCCAGCAGTAGGACTAGCGGGATCGGGACCGGGGAGCTGTTTTTT. The encoded protein is CASSRTSGIGTGELFF.

This clonotype was seen ten or more times. The CDR3, as DNA: TGTGCCAGCGGGGGATTGGCAACTAATGAAAAACTGTTTTTT. The encoded protein is CASGGLATNEKLFF. The chain combines TRBV28 with TRBJ1-4, with D possibly matching TRBD1 (5 bases). There are 14 residues in the CDR3. The V end was cut by 8 bases, the J end by 0 bases, with 10 bases between. Germline V CDR1 and CDR2: MDHEN, SYDVKM. The complete variable domain, with remaining parts taken from reference TRBV28 and TRBJ1-4, reads DVKVTQSSRYLVKRTGEKVFLECVQDMDHENMFWYRQDPGLGLRLIYFSYDVKMKEKGDIPEGYSVSREKKERFSLILESASTNQTSMYLCASGGLATNEKLFFGSGTQLSVL.

The chain is built from TRBV2 and TRBJ2-4; TRBD1 matches 8 bases. This CDR3 is built from 15 residues. Germline lookup yields CDR1 SNHLY and CDR2 FYNNEI. Trimming removed 6 bases from V and 1 base from J; junction bases left unmatched: 5. For the CDR3, the DNA is TGTGCCAGCAGCCCTCGGACAGGGGCCAAAAACATTCAGTACTTC. It is translated as CASSPRTGAKNIQYF.

Ten or more counts support this clonotype. The chain links TRBV18 to TRBJ2-7; D might be TRBD2 (6 bases). Germline loops: CDR1 KGHSH, CDR2 LQKENI. The CDR3 sequence is 12 residues long. V shed 4 bases and J shed 7 bases, with 11 bases lying between them. The CDR3 DNA reads TGTGCCAGCTCACGCCCGGGGGAAGAGCAGTACTTC. Residues: CASSRPGEEQYF.

This clonotype was picked up a small number of times. The gene calls are TRBV5-1 and TRBJ2-5; 11 nucleotides agree with TRBD2. This CDR3 comprises 15 residues. With V trimmed by 3 bases and J by 2 bases, 3 bases remained unmatched. Germline CDR1 reads SGHRS; CDR2 reads YFSETQ. CDR3 sequence (DNA): TGCGCCAGCAGCTACCGACTAGCGGGGCAAGAGACCCAGTACTTC. Protein sequence: CASSYRLAGQETQYF. Combining the CDR3 with reference TRBV5-1 and TRBJ2-5 gives the whole variable domain KAGVTQTPRYLIKTRGQQVTLSCSPISGHRSVSWYQQTPGQGLQFLFEYFSETQRNKGNFPGRFSGRQFSNSRSEMNVSTLELGDSALYLCASSYRLAGQETQYFGPGTRLLVL.

The gene calls are TRBV7-3 and TRBJ2-3; D may be TRBD2 (6 bases). The V end lost 5 bases, the J end lost 0 bases, and 12 bases lay between the germline ends. Per germline, CDR1 SGHTA and CDR2 FQGTGA. This CDR3 spans 15 amino acids. In DNA, the CDR3 is TGTGCCAGCAGCCCCGGGAGCGTTAGCACAGATACGCAGTATTTT. Translated, it gives CASSPGSVSTDTQYF.

There are many counts of this clonotype. The chain recombines TRBV11-3 with TRBJ1-1; D is possibly TRBD1 (5 bases). V lost 5 bases and J lost 0, with 10 bases in between. This CDR3 region has 14 residues. Looked up from germline, CDR1 is SGHNT and CDR2 is YENEEA. As DNA, the CDR3 is TGTGCCAGCAGCCGGGGCAGCATGAACACTGAAGCTTTCTTT. Translation: CASSRGSMNTEAFF. Variable domain in full (rest from reference TRBV11-3 and TRBJ1-1): EAGVVQSPRYKIIEKKQPVAFWCNPISGHNTLYWYLQNLGQGPELLIRYENEEAVDDSQLPKDRFSAERLKGVDSTLKIQPAELGDSAVYLCASSRGSMNTEAFFGQGTRLTVV.

This clonotype came up a few times. The rearrangement uses TRBV25-1 and TRBJ2-7; D unclear. Trimming took 5 bases from V and 4 from J, leaving 12 bases between them. The CDR3 spans 13 residues. Germline V lookup: CDR1 MGHDK, CDR2 SYGVNS. The CDR3 DNA reads TGTGCCAGCAGTCCAACCGTGGGGTACGAGCAGTACTTC. Its protein product is CASSPTVGYEQYF.

This clonotype was counted ten times or more. The J gene is TRBJ1-4, the V gene TRBV2; possible D gene TRBD1, 5 bases. The germline V gene has CDR1 SNHLY and CDR2 FYNNEI. The CDR3 runs to 15 residues. V was cut by 4 bases and J by 4 bases, with 13 bases left in between. CDR3 coding DNA: TGTGCCAGCAGTGGGCCCGGGACGGATAATGAAAAACTGTTTTTT. Translated, it gives CASSGPGTDNEKLFF.

The gene calls are TRBV20-1 and TRBJ2-5; TRBD2 matches at 8 bases. V was pared by 0 bases and J by 4 bases, with 7 bases of the junction left unmatched. The CDR3 totals 15 residues. Germline CDR1 and CDR2: DFQATT and SNEGSKA (reference sequence). In DNA, the CDR3 is TGCAGTGCTAGAGATTTCGGGAGGGGTGGAGAGACCCAGTACTTC. This sequence encodes CSARDFGRGGETQYF.

The chain has TRBV5-6 and TRBJ1-2, with D hard to call. The V and J ends lost 4 bases and 10 bases respectively, with 29 bases between them. The CDR3 is 17 amino acids. Germline V gene lookup returns CDR1 SGHDT and CDR2 YYEEEE. CDR3 in DNA: TGTGCCAGCAGCCCAGGACCGTTCGTTCCGCTAACTATGGACTACACCTTC. Its protein product is CASSPGPFVPLTMDYTF.